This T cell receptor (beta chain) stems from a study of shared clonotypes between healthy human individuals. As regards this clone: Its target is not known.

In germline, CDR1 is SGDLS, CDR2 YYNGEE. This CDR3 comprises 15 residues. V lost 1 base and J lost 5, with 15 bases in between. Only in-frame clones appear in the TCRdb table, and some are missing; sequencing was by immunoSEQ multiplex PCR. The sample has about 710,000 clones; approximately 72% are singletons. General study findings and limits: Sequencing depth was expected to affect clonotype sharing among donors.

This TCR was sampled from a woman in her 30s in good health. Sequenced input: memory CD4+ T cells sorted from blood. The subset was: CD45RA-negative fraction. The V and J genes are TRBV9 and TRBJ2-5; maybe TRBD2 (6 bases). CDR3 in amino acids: CASSVRDGRDETQYF. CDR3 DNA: TGTGCCAGCAGCGTAAGAGACGGGAGAGATGAGACCCAGTACTTC.